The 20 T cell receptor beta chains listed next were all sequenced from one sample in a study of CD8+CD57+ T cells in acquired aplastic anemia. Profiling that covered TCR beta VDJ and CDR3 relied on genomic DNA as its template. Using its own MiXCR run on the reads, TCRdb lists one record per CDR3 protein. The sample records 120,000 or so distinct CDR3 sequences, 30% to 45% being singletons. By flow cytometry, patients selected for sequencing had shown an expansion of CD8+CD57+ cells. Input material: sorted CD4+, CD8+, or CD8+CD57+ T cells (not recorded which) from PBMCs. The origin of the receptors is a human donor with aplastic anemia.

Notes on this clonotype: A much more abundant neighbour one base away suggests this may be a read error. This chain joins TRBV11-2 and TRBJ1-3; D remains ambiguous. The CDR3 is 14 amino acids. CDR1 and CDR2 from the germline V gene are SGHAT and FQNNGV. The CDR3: CASSIRSSGNAIYF. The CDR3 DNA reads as TGTGCCAGCAGCATACGGAGCTCTGGAAACGCCATATATTTT.

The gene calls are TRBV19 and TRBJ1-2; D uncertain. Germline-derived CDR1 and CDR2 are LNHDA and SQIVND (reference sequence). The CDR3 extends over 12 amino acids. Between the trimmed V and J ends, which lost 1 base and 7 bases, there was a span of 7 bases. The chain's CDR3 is CASSIAAGGYTF. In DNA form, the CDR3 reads TGTGCCAGTAGTATAGCGGCGGGTGGCTACACCTTC.

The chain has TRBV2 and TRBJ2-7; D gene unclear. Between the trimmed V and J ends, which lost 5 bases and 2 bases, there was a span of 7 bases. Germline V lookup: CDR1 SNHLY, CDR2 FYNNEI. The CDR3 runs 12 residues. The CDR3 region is CASSPETYEQYF. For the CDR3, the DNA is TGTGCCAGCAGTCCCGAGACCTACGAGCAGTACTTC.

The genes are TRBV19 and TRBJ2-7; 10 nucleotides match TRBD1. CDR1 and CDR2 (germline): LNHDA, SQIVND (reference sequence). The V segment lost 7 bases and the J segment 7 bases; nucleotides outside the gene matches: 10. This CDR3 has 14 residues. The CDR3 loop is CASNGQGEVSEQYF. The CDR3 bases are TGTGCCAGTAATGGACAGGGGGAAGTGAGTGAGCAGTACTTC.

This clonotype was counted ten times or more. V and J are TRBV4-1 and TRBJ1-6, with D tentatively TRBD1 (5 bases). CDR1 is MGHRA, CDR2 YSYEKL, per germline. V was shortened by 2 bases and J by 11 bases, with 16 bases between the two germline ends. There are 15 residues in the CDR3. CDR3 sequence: CASSQQNGAGAPLHF. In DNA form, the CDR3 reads TGCGCCAGCAGCCAACAAAACGGGGCTGGCGCACCCCTCCACTTT.

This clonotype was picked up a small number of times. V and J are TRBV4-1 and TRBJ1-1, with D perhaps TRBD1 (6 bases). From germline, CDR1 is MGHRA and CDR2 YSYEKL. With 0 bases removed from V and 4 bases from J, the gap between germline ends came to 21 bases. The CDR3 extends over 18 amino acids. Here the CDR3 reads CASSQDSGGAYFSTEAFF. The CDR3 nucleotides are TGCGCCAGCAGCCAAGATAGTGGGGGCGCTTATTTTAGCACTGAAGCTTTCTTT.

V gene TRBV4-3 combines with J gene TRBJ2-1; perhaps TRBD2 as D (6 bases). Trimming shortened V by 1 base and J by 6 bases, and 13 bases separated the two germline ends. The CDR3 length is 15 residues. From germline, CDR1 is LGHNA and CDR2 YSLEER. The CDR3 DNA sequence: TGCGCCAGCAGCCAAGGAACTACTAGCATCAATGAGCAGTTCTTC. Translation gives CASSQGTTSINEQFF.

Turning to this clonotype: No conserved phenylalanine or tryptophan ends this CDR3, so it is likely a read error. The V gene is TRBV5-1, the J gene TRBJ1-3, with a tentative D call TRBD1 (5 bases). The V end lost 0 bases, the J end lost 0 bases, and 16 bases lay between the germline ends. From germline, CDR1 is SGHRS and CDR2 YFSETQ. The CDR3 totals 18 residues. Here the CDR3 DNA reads TGCGCCAGCAGCTTGGTTCAGGGTCCCCACAGCTCTGGAAACACCATATATTAT. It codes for CASSLVQGPHSSGNTIYY.

The CDR3, as DNA: TGTGCCAGCAGCCCCCAGCGGGGTCAAGAGACCCAGTACTTC. Translated: CASSPQRGQETQYF. The rearrangement links TRBV7-2 to TRBJ2-5, with 7 bases matching TRBD2. Per germline, CDR1 SGHTA and CDR2 FQGNSA. CDR3 size: 14 residues. J was trimmed by 2 bases and V by 5 bases; bases with no gene match: 5. Based on the CDR3 plus reference TRBV7-2 and TRBJ2-5, the full variable domain is GAGVSQSPSNKVTEKGKDVELRCDPISGHTALYWYRQSLGQGLEFLIYFQGNSAPDKSGLPSDRFSAERTGGSVSTLTIQRTQQEDSAVYLCASSPQRGQETQYFGPGTRLLVL.

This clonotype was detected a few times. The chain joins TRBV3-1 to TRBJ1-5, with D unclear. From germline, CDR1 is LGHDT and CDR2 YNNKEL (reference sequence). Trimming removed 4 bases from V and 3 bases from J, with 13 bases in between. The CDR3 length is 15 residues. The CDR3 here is CASSPSPGYNQPQHF. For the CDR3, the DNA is TGTGCCAGCAGCCCGAGTCCAGGCTACAATCAGCCCCAGCATTTT.

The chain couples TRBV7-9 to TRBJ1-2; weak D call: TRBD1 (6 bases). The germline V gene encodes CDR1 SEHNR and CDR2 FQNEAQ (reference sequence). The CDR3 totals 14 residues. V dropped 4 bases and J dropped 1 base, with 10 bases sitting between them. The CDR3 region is CASSSGHVNYGYTF. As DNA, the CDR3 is TGTGCCAGCAGCTCGGGACATGTTAACTATGGCTACACCTTC.

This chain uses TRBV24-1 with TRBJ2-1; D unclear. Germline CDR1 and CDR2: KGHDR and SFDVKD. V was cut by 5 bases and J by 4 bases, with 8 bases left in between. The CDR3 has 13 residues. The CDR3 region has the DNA TGTGCCACCAGTGCGGCTAGTTACAATGAGCAGTTCTTC. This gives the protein CATSAASYNEQFF.

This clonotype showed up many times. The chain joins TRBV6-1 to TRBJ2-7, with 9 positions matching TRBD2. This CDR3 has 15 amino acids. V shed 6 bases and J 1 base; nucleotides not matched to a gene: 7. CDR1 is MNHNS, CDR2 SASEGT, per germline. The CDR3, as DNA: TGTGCCAGCAGGCGGGAGGGGGCGAAATCCTACGAGCAGTACTTC. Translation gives CASRREGAKSYEQYF.

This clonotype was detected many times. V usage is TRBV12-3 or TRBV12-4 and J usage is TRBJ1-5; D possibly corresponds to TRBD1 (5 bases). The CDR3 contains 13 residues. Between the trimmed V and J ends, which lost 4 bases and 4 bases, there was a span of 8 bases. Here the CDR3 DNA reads TGTGCCAGCAGTTGGGACCTTAATCAGCCCCAGCATTTT. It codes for CASSWDLNQPQHF.

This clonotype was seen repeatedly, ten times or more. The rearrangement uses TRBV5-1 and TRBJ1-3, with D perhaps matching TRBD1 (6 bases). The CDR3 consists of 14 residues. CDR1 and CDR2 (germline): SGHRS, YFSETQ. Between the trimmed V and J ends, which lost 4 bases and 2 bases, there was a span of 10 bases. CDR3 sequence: CASSVEGAGNTIYF. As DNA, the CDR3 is TGCGCCAGCAGCGTTGAGGGGGCTGGAAACACCATATATTTT.

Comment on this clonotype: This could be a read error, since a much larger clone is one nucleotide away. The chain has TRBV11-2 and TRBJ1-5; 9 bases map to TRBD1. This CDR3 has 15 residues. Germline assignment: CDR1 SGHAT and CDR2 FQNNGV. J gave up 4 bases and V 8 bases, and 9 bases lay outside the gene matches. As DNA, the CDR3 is TGTGCCAGCGGTCCCGGGACAGGGCGGAATCAGCCCCAGCATTTT. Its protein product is CASGPGTGRNQPQHF. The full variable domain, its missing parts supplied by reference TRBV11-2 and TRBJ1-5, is EAGVAQSPRYKIIEKRQSVAFWCNPISGHATLYWYQQILGQGPKLLIQFQNNGVVDDSQLPKDRFSAERLKGVDSTLKIQPAKLEDSAVYLCASGPGTGRNQPQHFGDGTRLSIL.

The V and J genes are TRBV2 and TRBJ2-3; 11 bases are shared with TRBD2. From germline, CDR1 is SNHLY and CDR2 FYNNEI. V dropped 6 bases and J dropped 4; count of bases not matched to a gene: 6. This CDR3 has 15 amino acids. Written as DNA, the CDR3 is TGTGCCAGCAGACTACTAGCGGGGGCGGCAGATACGCAGTATTTT. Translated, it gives CASRLLAGAADTQYF.

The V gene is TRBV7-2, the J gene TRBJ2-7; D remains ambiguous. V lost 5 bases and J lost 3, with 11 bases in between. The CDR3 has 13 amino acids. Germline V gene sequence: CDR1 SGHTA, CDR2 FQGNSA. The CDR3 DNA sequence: TGTGCCAGCAGCCGCGGCGGTGACTACGAGCAGTACTTC. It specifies CASSRGGDYEQYF.

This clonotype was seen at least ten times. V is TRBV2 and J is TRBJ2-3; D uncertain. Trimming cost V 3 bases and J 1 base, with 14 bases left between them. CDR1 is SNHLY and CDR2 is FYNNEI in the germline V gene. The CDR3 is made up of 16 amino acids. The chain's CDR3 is CASSEPQHSRTDTQYF. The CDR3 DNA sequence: TGTGCCAGCAGTGAGCCCCAACACAGCCGCACAGATACGCAGTATTTT.

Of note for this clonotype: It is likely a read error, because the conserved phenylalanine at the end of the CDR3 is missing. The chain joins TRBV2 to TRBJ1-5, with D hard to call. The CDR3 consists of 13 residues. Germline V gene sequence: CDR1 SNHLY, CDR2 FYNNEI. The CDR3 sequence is CVSSVDGNQPQHS. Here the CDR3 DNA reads TGTGTCAGCAGTGTCGATGGGAATCAGCCCCAGCATTCT.